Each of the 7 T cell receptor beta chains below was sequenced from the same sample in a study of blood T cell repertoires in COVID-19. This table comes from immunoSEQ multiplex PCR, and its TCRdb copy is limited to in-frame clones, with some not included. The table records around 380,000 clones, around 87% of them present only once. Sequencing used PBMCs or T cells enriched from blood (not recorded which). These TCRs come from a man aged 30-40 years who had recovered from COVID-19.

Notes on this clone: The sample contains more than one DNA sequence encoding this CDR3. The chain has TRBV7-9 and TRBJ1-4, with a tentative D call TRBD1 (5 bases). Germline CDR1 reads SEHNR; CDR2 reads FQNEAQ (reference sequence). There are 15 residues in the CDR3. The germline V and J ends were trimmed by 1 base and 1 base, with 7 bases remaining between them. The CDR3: CASSLGQGTNEKLFF. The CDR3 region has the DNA TGTGCCAGCAGCTTAGGTCAGGGAACTAATGAAAAACTGTTTTTT.

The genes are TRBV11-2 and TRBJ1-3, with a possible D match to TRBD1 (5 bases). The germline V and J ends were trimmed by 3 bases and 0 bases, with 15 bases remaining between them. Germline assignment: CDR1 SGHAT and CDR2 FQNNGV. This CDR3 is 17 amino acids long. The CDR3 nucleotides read TGTGCCAGCAGCTTCCTACCGGACACGAGCTCTGGAAACACCATATATTTT. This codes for CASSFLPDTSSGNTIYF.

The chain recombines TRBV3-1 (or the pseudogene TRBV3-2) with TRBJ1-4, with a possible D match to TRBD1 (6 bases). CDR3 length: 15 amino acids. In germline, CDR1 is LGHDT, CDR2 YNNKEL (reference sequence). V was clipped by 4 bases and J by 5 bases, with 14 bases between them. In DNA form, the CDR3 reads TGTGCCAGCAGCCCCAGTATCGGGACAAATGAAAAACTGTTTTTT. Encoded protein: CASSPSIGTNEKLFF.

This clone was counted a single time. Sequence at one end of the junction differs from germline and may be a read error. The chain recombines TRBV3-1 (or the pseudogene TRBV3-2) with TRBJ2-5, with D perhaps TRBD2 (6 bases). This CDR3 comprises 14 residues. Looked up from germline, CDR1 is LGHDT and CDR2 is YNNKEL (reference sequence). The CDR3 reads CASSQDRVAGGLHF. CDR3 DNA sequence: TGTGCCAGCAGCCAAGATAGGGTAGCCGGGGGTTTACACTTC.

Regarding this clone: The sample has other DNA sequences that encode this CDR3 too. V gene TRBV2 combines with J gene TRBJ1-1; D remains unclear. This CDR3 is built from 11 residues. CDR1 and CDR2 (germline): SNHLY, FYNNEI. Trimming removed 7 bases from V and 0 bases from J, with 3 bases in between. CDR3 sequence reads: CASIMNTEAFF. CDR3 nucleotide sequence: TGTGCCAGCATTATGAACACTGAAGCTTTCTTT.

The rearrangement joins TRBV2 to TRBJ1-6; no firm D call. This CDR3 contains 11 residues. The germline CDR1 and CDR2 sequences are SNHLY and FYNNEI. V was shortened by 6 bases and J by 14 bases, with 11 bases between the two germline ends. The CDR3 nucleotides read TGTGCCAGCAGGGTCAGTCACACCCTCCACTTT. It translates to CASRVSHTLHF.

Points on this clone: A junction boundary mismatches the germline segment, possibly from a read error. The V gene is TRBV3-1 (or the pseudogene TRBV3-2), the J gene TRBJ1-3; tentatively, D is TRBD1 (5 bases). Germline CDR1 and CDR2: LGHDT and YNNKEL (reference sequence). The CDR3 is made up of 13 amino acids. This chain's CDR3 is CASSPQRSDSAHF. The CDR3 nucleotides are TGTGCCAGCAGCCCCCAGAGATCCGACAGTGCGCATTTT.